A selection of T cell receptor beta chains follows, all from one sample in a study of blood T cell repertoires in COVID-19. TCRdb's table, derived via immunoSEQ multiplex PCR, lists solely in-frame clones and lacks some. The table records about 160,000 clones, about 85% of them present only once. Sequencing input: peripheral blood. These receptors came from a man older than 75 with COVID-19, enrolled during active disease. The CDR3 runs from the conserved cysteine through the conserved F or W. A D gene is named only where the DNA matches it firmly. Size is omitted from some rows. Given values are once, few, many or a class for expanded clones.

CASSAGGAFGQPQHF TGTGCCAGCTCAGCAGGGGGCGCGTTTGGCCAGCCCCAGCATTTT few TRBV18 TRBD1 TRBJ1-5
CSAQLSYGYTF TGCAGTGCCCAGTTATCCTATGGCTACACCTTC NA TRBV20-1 NA TRBJ1-2
CASSPPGEGSNQPQHF TGTGCCAGCTCACCACCGGGGGAGGGCAGCAATCAGCCCCAGCATTTT NA TRBV18 NA TRBJ1-5
CASRSGQRETQYF TGTGCCAGCAGGTCGGGACAGAGAGAGACCCAGTACTTC NA TRBV2 TRBD1 TRBJ2-5
CAISGGRAYEQYF TGTGCCATCAGTGGGGGGCGCGCCTACGAGCAGTACTTC NA TRBV10-3 NA TRBJ2-7
CASRKGGGGTDTQYF TGTGCCAGCCGCAAGGGAGGGGGGGGCACAGATACGCAGTATTTT NA TRBV7-2 NA TRBJ2-3
CASSEEGDGYTF TGTGCCAGTAGTGAAGAGGGTGATGGCTACACCTTC few TRBV19 NA TRBJ1-2
CASGLVNSYTDTQYF TGTGCTAGTGGTTTGGTAAACTCATACACAGATACGCAGTATTTT NA TRBV12-5 NA TRBJ2-3
CASSWDSVGNQPQHF TGTGCCAGCAGTTGGGACAGCGTCGGGAATCAGCCCCAGCATTTT NA TRBV6-6 TRBD1 TRBJ1-5
CSAQQGNTEAFF TGCAGCGCTCAACAGGGTAACACTGAAGCTTTCTTT NA TRBV29-1 NA TRBJ1-1
CASSLVVNTEAFF TGTGCCAGCAGCTTGGTAGTGAACACTGAAGCTTTCTTT NA TRBV5-4 NA TRBJ1-1
CASSLGAVSGNTIYF TGTGCCAGCAGCTTGGGGGCAGTCTCTGGAAACACCATATATTTT NA TRBV5-5 NA TRBJ1-3
CASSGRLDEKLFF TGTGCCAGTAGCGGCAGGTTAGACGAAAAACTGTTTTTT few TRBV19 NA TRBJ1-4
CASSDVAGNEKLFF TGTGCCAGCAGTGACGTGGCAGGGAATGAAAAACTGTTTTTT few TRBV6-1 NA TRBJ1-4
CASSPDRAISGNTIYF TGTGCCAGCTCCCCGGACAGGGCAATATCCGGAAACACCATATATTTT NA TRBV18 TRBD1 TRBJ1-3
CASSFPPGLHTDTQYF TGTGCCAGCAGCTTCCCCCCGGGACTACACACAGATACGCAGTATTTT NA TRBV7-3 TRBD2 TRBJ2-3
CASSPQLGGEQAAFF TGTGCCAGCAGCCCACAACTCGGGGGGGAACAGGCAGCTTTCTTT NA TRBV9 NA TRBJ1-1
CASSPRLAGGPGEQFF TGTGCCAGCAGCCCCCGACTAGCGGGGGGGCCGGGAGAGCAGTTCTTC NA TRBV28 TRBD2 TRBJ2-1
CASSLFPGDSNQPQHF TGTGCCAGCAGTTTATTTCCAGGGGATAGCAATCAGCCCCAGCATTTT NA TRBV28 NA TRBJ1-5
CASSPGGEKLFF TGTGCCAGCAGTCCAGGAGGCGAAAAACTGTTTTTT NA TRBV3-1/TRBV3-2 NA TRBJ1-4
CASSQGDRSGYEQYF TGTGCCAGCAGCCAAGGGGACAGGTCCGGCTACGAGCAGTACTTC NA TRBV3-1/TRBV3-2 TRBD1 TRBJ2-7
CASSLIAGGVTDTQYF TGTGCCAGCAGTTTAATCGCGGGGGGGGTCACAGATACGCAGTATTTT once TRBV27 TRBD2 TRBJ2-3
CASRGQPSTDTQYF TGTGCCAGCAGGGGACAACCTAGCACAGATACGCAGTATTTT NA TRBV6-5 NA TRBJ2-3
CASKGGGENTGELFF TGTGCCAGTAAAGGCGGGGGGGAGAACACCGGGGAGCTGTTTTTT NA TRBV19 TRBD2 TRBJ2-2
CASSLRGSDTQYF TGTGCCAGCAGTTTAAGGGGTTCAGATACGCAGTATTTT NA TRBV12-3/TRBV12-4 NA TRBJ2-3
CASTRGGSYNEQFF TGTGCCAGCACCCGGGGGGGCTCCTACAATGAGCAGTTCTTC NA TRBV4-2 TRBD2 TRBJ2-1
CASAAGVSAYEQYF TGTGCCAGTGCGGCGGGGGTTTCAGCCTACGAGCAGTACTTC NA TRBV19 TRBD2 TRBJ2-7
CASSPRRAGNTGELFF TGTGCCAGCTCACCAAGGCGGGCGGGCAACACCGGGGAGCTGTTTTTT NA TRBV18 NA TRBJ2-2
CASSSSQGGTEAFF TGTGCCAGCAGCTCCTCCCAGGGGGGCACTGAAGCTTTCTTT few TRBV11-3 TRBD1 TRBJ1-1
CASSGESTGELFF TGTGCCAGCAGTGGGGAGAGTACCGGGGAGCTGTTTTTT NA TRBV2 NA TRBJ2-2
CASWQGSYNSPLHF TGTGCCAGTTGGCAGGGCTCCTATAATTCACCCCTCCACTTT NA TRBV6-5 NA TRBJ1-6
CASSESGGRQETQYF TGCGCCAGCAGTGAAAGCGGGGGGCGCCAAGAGACCCAGTACTTC NA TRBV10-2 TRBD2 TRBJ2-5
CSASPGMSYGYTF TGCAGTGCTAGTCCAGGGATGAGCTATGGCTACACCTTC NA TRBV20-1 NA TRBJ1-2
CASSLPQGSEAFF TGTGCCAGCAGCTTACCCCAGGGCAGTGAAGCTTTCTTT NA TRBV11-2 NA TRBJ1-1
CASSELRGRGANYGYTF TGCGCCAGCAGTGAGTTGCGGGGGCGCGGGGCTAACTATGGCTACACCTTC NA TRBV10-2 NA TRBJ1-2
CASSPSSRGDEKLFF TGTGCCAGCAGCCCTTCGTCTCGGGGGGATGAAAAACTGTTTTTT NA TRBV5-6 NA TRBJ1-4
CASSPGERGNEKLFF TGCGCCAGCAGCCCAGGAGAAAGGGGTAATGAAAAACTGTTTTTT NA TRBV23-1 NA TRBJ1-4
CASSVQGGNEKLFF TGTGCCAGCAGCGTACAGGGTGGAAATGAAAAACTGTTTTTT NA TRBV5-4 NA TRBJ1-4
CASSSIGTGLTGELFF TGTGCCAGCAGCTCCATCGGGACAGGGCTAACCGGGGAGCTGTTTTTT NA TRBV7-9 TRBD1 TRBJ2-2
CASSRLAGGPGITDTQYF TGTGCCAGCAGTCGACTAGCGGGGGGGCCGGGAATCACAGATACGCAGTATTTT NA TRBV5-4 TRBD2 TRBJ2-3
CASSLASGGDTQYF TGTGCCAGCTCACTTGCTAGCGGGGGCGATACGCAGTATTTT NA TRBV18 TRBD2 TRBJ2-3
CASSDRVYSNQPQHF TGTGCCAGCAGTGACAGGGTCTATAGCAATCAGCCCCAGCATTTT NA TRBV6-2/TRBV6-3 TRBD1 TRBJ1-5
CASSPSGGYGYTF TGTGCCAGCTCACCCTCAGGAGGCTATGGCTACACCTTC NA TRBV18 NA TRBJ1-2
CATSRSIQGSYNEQFF TGTGCCACCAGCAGATCAATACAGGGTAGCTACAATGAGCAGTTCTTC few TRBV15 NA TRBJ2-1
CASSPLTSGGAMSYEQYF TGTGCCAGCAGTCCTTTGACTAGCGGGGGGGCCATGAGCTACGAGCAGTACTTC NA TRBV9 TRBD2 TRBJ2-7